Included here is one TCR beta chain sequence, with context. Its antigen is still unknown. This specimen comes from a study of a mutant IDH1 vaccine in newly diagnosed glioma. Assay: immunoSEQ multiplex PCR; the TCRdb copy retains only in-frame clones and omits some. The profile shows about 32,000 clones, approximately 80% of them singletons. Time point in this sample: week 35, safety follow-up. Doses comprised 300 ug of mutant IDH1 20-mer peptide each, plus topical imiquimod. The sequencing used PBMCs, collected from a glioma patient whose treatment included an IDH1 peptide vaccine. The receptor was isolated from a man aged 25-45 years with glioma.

The CDR3 DNA follows: TGCAGCGTTGGTCGGGAAGCTAACTATGGCTACACCTTC. Its translation is CSVGREANYGYTF. The chain links TRBV29-1 to TRBJ1-2, with D unresolved. Germline V gene sequence: CDR1 SQVTM, CDR2 ANQGSEA. The V and J ends lost 4 bases and 0 bases respectively, with 9 bases between them. The CDR3 loop spans 13 amino acids.